A selection of T cell receptor beta chains follows, all from one sample in a study of OX40 agonist ivuxolimab in advanced cancers. Measured with immunoSEQ multiplex PCR; TCRdb has only the in-frame clones, and not every one. Found here are tens of thousands of clones, 85% to 90% of them singletons; the top ten hold about 2.1%. Source: CD4+ or CD8+ T cells sorted from blood, taken in a trial of the OX40 agonist ivuxolimab. Receptor source: an adult with an advanced solid tumor such as melanoma, head and neck, liver or kidney cancer. The CDR3 runs from the conserved cysteine through the conserved F or W. Fields, in order: J gene, V gene, CDR3 protein.

j_gene: TRBJ1-2
v_gene: TRBV21-1
CDR3aa: CARRAGEYGYTF

j_gene: TRBJ1-2
v_gene: TRBV7-2
CDR3aa: CASSGNSRGTLYGYTF

j_gene: TRBJ2-7
v_gene: TRBV6-6
CDR3aa: CASRPLDRGSHEQYF

j_gene: TRBJ2-1
v_gene: TRBV10-1
CDR3aa: CASPRVGIYNEQFF

j_gene: TRBJ1-4
v_gene: TRBV7-6
CDR3aa: CASSSGTGEEKLFF

j_gene: TRBJ2-1
v_gene: TRBV7-6
CDR3aa: CASSLDRGPYNEQFF

j_gene: TRBJ2-3
v_gene: TRBV19
CDR3aa: CASRDGGFTDTQYF

j_gene: TRBJ1-1
v_gene: TRBV30
CDR3aa: CAWTSQTEAFF

j_gene: TRBJ1-2
v_gene: TRBV7-2
CDR3aa: CASSPRTGLANYGYTF

j_gene: TRBJ2-7
v_gene: TRBV28
CDR3aa: CASSLGGTPTHEQYF

j_gene: TRBJ2-2
v_gene: TRBV5-1
CDR3aa: CASSLAWSERTNTGELFF

j_gene: TRBJ1-1
v_gene: TRBV7-3
CDR3aa: CASSPQGGFGVNTEAFF

j_gene: TRBJ1-2
v_gene: TRBV18
CDR3aa: CASSPYAAAIGQGEYGYTF

j_gene: TRBJ1-1
v_gene: TRBV5-1
CDR3aa: CASSLAPMNTEAFF

j_gene: TRBJ2-1
v_gene: TRBV6-5
CDR3aa: CASSNRDWQFF

j_gene: TRBJ2-1
v_gene: TRBV4-1
CDR3aa: CASSQGYNEQFF